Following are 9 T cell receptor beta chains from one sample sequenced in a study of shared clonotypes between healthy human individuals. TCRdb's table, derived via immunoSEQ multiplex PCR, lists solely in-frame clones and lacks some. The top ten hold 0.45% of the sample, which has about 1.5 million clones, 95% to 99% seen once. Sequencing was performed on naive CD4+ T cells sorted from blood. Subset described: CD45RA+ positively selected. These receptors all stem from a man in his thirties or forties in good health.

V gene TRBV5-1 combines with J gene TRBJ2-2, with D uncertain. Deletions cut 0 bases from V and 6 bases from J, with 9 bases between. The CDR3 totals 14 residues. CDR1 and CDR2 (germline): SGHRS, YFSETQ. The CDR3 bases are TGCGCCAGCAGCTTGGCGGTGGGATCCGGGGAGCTGTTTTTT. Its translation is CASSLAVGSGELFF.

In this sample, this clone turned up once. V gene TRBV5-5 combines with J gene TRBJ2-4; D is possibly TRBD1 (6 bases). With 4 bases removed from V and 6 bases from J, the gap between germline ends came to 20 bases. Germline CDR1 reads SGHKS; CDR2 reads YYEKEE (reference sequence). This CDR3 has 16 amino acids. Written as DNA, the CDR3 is TGTGCCAGCAGCACCCGGGCAAAGACAGGCTTAAACATTCAGTACTTC. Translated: CASSTRAKTGLNIQYF.

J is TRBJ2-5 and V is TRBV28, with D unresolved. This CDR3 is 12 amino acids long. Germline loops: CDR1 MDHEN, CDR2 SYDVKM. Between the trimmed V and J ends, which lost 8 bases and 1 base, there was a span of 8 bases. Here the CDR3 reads CASCVSQETQYF. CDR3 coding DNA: TGTGCCAGCTGTGTCAGCCAAGAGACCCAGTACTTC.

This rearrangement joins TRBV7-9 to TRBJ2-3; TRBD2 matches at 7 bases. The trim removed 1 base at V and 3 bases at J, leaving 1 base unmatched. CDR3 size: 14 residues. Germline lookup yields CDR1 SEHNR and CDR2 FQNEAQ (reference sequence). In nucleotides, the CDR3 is TGTGCCAGCAGCTTAGTGCGGGAGACAGATACGCAGTATTTT. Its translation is CASSLVRETDTQYF.

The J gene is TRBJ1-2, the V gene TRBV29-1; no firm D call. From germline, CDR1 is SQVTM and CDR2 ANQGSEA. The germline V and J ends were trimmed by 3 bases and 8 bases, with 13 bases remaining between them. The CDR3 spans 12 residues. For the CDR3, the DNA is TGCAGCGTTGAGTTCCCTCCAGACGGCTACACCTTC. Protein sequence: CSVEFPPDGYTF.

The CDR3 reads CASSLPPLSGEYNEQFF. In DNA, the CDR3 is TGTGCCAGCAGTCTCCCCCCCCTTAGCGGAGAGTACAATGAGCAGTTCTTC. The chain couples TRBV27 to TRBJ2-1, with D perhaps TRBD2 (6 bases). The CDR3 contains 17 residues. Trimming cost V 5 bases and J 4 bases, with 21 bases left between them. Per germline, CDR1 MNHEY and CDR2 SMNVEV (reference sequence).

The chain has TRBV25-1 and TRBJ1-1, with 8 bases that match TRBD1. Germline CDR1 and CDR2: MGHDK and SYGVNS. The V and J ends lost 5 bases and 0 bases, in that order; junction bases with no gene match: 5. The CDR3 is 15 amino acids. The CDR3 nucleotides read TGTGCCAGCAGTAAACCGGGACAGGTGAACACTGAAGCTTTCTTT. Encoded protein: CASSKPGQVNTEAFF.

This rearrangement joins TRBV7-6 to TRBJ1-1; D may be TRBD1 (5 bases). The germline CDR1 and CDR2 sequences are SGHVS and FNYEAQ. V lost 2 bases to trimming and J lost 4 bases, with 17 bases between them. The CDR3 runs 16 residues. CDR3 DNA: TGTGCCAGCAGCTTAAGGACGGGGCCTCGAGGCACTGAAGCTTTCTTT. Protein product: CASSLRTGPRGTEAFF.

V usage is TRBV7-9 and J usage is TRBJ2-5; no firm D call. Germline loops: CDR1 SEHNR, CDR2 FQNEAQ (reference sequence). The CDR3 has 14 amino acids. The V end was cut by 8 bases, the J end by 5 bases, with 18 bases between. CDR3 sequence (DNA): TGTGCCAGCTCCGAGACCGGATTTGGGGAGACCCAGTACTTC. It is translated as CASSETGFGETQYF.